This T cell receptor beta chain derives from a study of CD8+CD57+ T cells in acquired aplastic anemia (dated by TCRdb to the late 2010s). In the study overall: DNA extracted from sorted CD4+ and CD8+ cells had a mean of approximately 3.3 ug, with a range of roughly 0.2 to 30 ug. CD8+CD57+ expansion was defined as a frequency above the mean frequency observed in healthy subjects. Paper-wide results and their limitations: CD8+ Simpson's diversity did not differ significantly between patients and healthy controls (P=0.060). Roughly 30 CD8+ CDR3 sequences were shared between patients and controls but appeared highly expressed in patients and within their immunodominant clones.

The patients picked for sequencing were ones in whom flow cytometry had shown an expansion of CD8+CD57+ cells. All patients had severe acquired aplastic anemia diagnosed by International Study of Aplastic Anemia and Agranulocytosis and Camitta criteria. Patients had received no therapy at the time of blood sampling. In the study, sorted CD4+ and CD8+ blood T cells from patients with severe aplastic anemia and from healthy subjects underwent deep sequencing of TCR repertoires. In the USA, patient enrollment took place under clinicaltrials.gov protocols 00001620, 01623167, 00001397, 00071045, 00081523 and 00961064. Ficoll-Paque density gradient centrifugation was used to isolate peripheral blood mononuclear cells. Before DNA extraction, CD4+ and CD8+ T cells were sorted by FACS or by magnetic beads. This clonotype was seen ten or more times. No cognate antigen has been identified for it. The input lacks base qualities; no much larger clone sits a single base away.

CDR1 DFQATT and CDR2 SNEGSKA were looked up in the germline V gene (reference sequence). Reading from cysteine to phenylalanine, the CDR3 counts 15 amino acids. Only CDR3 DNA is held: 45 bases, read in frame from base 1. The junction carries 14 bases between V and J, which are trimmed by 0 bases and 8 bases respectively. Genomic DNA served as template for TCR beta VDJ combination and CDR3 sequence profiling. TCR repertoire sequencing was run on an Illumina HiSeq 2000. In the paper's pipeline: TRBV/TRBJ rearrangement plots, CDR3 size and DJ length profiles, and Simpson's diversity index were used to assess repertoires. Whichever DNA sequence was most abundant in the deep sequencing data was defined as the immunodominant clone. CDR3 amino acid sequences were screened for sharing across subjects and compared with published repertoires and the VDJdb database. TCRdb cleaned the public reads at Q25 with fastp, built clones with MiXCR and kept in-frame beta chains. Rows are combined by CDR3 protein, so each entry shows the most common genes and DNA. What appears here as the V and J calls and clone size reflects TCRdb's work, not the paper's. Recorded for this sample are hundreds of thousands of distinct CDR3 sequences; around a third of them occurred a single time. Around 0.82% of the sample goes to the ten largest clones.

This chain is built from TRBV20-1 and TRBJ1-6, with the D gene not confidently named. The sample comprised sorted CD4+, CD8+, or CD8+CD57+ T cells (not recorded which) from PBMCs. The sequence derives from a human donor with aplastic anemia. The nucleotide sequence reads TGCAGTGCTAGAGATCGTAGGGCAAGCTATTCACCCCTCCACTTT. This gives the protein CSARDRRASYSPLHF.